A selection of T cell receptor beta chains follows, all from one sample in a study of T cells expressing NK-cell markers. TCRdb reprocessed the 5' RACE reads, keeping one entry per CDR3 protein, no DNA. Across about 21,000 distinct CDR3 sequences, the top ten clones capture 45% to 60% of the sample. Material: blood T cells: a sorted CD56 or NKG2C T cell subset, CD4+ or CD8+ T cells, or bulk PBMC T cells (not recorded which). The receptors shown here come from a man aged 18-75 years in good health. Each CDR3 is given with its conserved first and last residue.

V	length	J	CDR3
TRBV28	15	TRBJ1-1	CASSLIETGDTEAFF
TRBV19	15	TRBJ2-1	CASSRGQGLYNEQFF
TRBV6-2/TRBV6-3	13	TRBJ2-1	CASRLGLAGGKFF
TRBV5-1	13	TRBJ1-2	CASSKGGDYGYTF
TRBV27	14	TRBJ2-1	CASSDRGPRNEQFF
TRBV6-1	15	TRBJ1-2	CASSEGRKTNYGYTF
TRBV19	16	TRBJ2-7	CASSKGLAGVSYEQYF
TRBV6-2/TRBV6-3	16	TRBJ2-5	CASSYPSRELAETQYF
TRBV29-1	12	TRBJ1-2	CSAEGQGYGYTF
TRBV20-1	12	TRBJ2-3	CSASHQRDTQYF
TRBV21-1	17	TRBJ1-5	CATVGQRPLKSNQPQHF
TRBV20-1	16	TRBJ2-7	CSARRPGLAVTYEQYF
TRBV6-1	15	TRBJ2-7	CASRSWTGGQNEQYF
TRBV25-1	14	TRBJ2-2	CASFQSGGTGELFF
TRBV6-1	14	TRBJ1-2	CASQGTASLYGYTF
TRBV6-2/TRBV6-3	15	TRBJ2-1	CASTLAGGGYNEQFF
TRBV5-1	16	TRBJ2-1	CASSRIVTSGANEQFF
TRBV5-6	14	TRBJ2-5	CASSTTGGSRTQYF
TRBV7-9	13	TRBJ1-1	CASSLQWGGEAFF
TRBV28	14	TRBJ2-6	CASRGTSGANVLTF
TRBV4-3	13	TRBJ2-7	CASSHRGGYEQYF
TRBV7-2	15	TRBJ2-1	CASSLVAGAYNEQFF
TRBV12-3/TRBV12-4	13	TRBJ1-5	CASSWTDNQPQHF
TRBV6-1	14	TRBJ2-7	CASSERAGIDEQYF
TRBV25-1	13	TRBJ2-7	CASRGQASYEQYF
TRBV4-3	18	TRBJ2-4	CASSQDLAGGLAKNIQYF
TRBV20-1	16	TRBJ1-5	CSARASRALGNQPQHF
TRBV12-3/TRBV12-4	14	TRBJ2-2	CASSLGANTGELFF
TRBV10-3	12	TRBJ1-1	CAISGQGGEAFF
TRBV4-3	20	TRBJ2-2	CASSQDYPPAIAGNTGELFF
TRBV4-1	15	TRBJ2-3	CASKPVGQGRHTQYF
TRBV6-5	14	TRBJ1-2	CASSYSTGTYGYTF
TRBV4-3	14	TRBJ2-1	CASSEDTGEDEQFF
TRBV5-1	15	TRBJ1-4	CASSLGPEGTRKLFF
TRBV7-2	15	TRBJ1-4	CASSARRGVNEKLFF
TRBV7-2	14	TRBJ2-4	CASSLGPGGNIQYF
TRBV6-2/TRBV6-3	15	TRBJ1-1	CASSNERDRVPEAFF
TRBV28	18	TRBJ1-3	CASADQGRSSISGNTIYF
TRBV20-1	15	TRBJ1-3	CSASGGSLSGNTIYF
TRBV7-2	18	TRBJ2-6	CASSLAGDRGPGANVLTF
TRBV29-1	14	TRBJ2-7	CSVEDRQSSYEQYF
TRBV7-9	13	TRBJ1-1	CASSQDPNTEAFF
TRBV3-1	15	TRBJ2-2	CASSQVTGATGELFF
TRBV5-1	14	TRBJ1-3	CASSLAGSGNTIYF
TRBV20-1	14	TRBJ1-5	CSARPGPPNQPQHF
TRBV6-5	16	TRBJ2-1	CASRLRGTSGINEQFF
TRBV5-5	16	TRBJ2-1	CASSGISGGVYNEQFF
TRBV20-1	12	TRBJ2-7	CSASLGQDEQYF